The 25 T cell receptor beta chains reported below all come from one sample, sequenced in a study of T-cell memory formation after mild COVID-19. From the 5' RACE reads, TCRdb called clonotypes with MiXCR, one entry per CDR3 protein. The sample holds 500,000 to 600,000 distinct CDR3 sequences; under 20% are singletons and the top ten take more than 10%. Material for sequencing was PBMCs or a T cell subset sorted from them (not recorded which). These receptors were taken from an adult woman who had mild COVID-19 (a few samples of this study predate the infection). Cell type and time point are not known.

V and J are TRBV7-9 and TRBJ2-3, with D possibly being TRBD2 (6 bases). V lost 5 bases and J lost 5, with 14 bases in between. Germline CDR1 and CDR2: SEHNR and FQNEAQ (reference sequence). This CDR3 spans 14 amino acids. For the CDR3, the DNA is TGTGCCAGCAGCCCGAAGGGGCGGGAAGATACGCAGTATTTT. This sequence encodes CASSPKGREDTQYF.

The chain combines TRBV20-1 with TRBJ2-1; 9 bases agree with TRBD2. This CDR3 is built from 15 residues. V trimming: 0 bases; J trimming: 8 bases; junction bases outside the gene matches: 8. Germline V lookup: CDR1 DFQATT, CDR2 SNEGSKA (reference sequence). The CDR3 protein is CSARDLLGLADEQFF. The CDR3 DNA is TGCAGTGCTAGAGATCTTTTGGGACTAGCTGATGAGCAGTTCTTC.

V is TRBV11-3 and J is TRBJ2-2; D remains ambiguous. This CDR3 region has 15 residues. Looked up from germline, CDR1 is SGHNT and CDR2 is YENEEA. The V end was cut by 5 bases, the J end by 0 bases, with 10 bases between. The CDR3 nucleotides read TGTGCCAGCAGCCTTGTGTCCGCGAACACCGGGGAGCTGTTTTTT. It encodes CASSLVSANTGELFF.

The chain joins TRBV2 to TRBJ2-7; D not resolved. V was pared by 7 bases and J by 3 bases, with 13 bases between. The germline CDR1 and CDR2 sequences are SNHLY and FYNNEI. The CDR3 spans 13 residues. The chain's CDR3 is CASIGRGVYEQYF. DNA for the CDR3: TGTGCCAGCATCGGACGTGGGGTCTACGAGCAGTACTTC. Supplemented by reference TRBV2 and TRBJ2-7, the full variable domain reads EPEVTQTPSHQVTQMGQEVILRCVPISNHLYFYWYRQILGQKVEFLVSFYNNEISEKSEIFDDQFSVERPDGSNFTLKIRSTKLEDSAMYFCASIGRGVYEQYFGPGTRLTVT.

This CDR3 reads CASSQWRAAGANVLTF. Here the CDR3 DNA reads TGCGCCAGCAGTCAATGGCGGGCAGCTGGGGCCAACGTCCTGACTTTC. The V and J genes are TRBV23-1 and TRBJ2-6, with D possibly TRBD2 on 5 matching bases. TRBV23-1 is an open reading frame whose function is uncertain. V lost 1 base to trimming and J lost 2 bases, with 9 bases between them. The CDR3 runs to 16 residues.

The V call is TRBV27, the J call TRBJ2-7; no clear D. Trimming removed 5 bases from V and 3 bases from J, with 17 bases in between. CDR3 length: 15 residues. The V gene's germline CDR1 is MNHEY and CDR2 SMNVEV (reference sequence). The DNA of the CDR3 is TGTGCCAGCAGTCTCCTGCCCGTAGACCGCTACGAGCAGTACTTC. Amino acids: CASSLLPVDRYEQYF.

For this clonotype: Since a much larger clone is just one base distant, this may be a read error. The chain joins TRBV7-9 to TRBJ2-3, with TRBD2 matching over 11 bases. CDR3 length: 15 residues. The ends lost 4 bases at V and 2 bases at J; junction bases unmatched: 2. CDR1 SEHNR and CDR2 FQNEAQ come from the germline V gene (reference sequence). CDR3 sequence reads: CASSSGLAVTDTQYF. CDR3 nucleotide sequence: TGTGCCAGCAGCTCGGGACTAGCGGTCACAGATACGCAGTATTTT.

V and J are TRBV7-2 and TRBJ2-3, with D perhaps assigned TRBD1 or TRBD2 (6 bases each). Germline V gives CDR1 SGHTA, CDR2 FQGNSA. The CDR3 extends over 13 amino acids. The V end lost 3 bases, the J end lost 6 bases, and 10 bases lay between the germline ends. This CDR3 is CASSFIGGDTQYF. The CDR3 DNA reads TGTGCCAGCAGCTTCATAGGGGGGGATACGCAGTATTTT.

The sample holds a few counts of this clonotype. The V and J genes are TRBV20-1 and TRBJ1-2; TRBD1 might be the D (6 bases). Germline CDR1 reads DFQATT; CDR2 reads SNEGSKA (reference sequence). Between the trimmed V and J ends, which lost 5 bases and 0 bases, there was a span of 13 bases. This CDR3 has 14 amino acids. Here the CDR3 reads CSAFGRDTNYGYTF. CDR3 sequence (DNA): TGCAGTGCTTTCGGCCGGGACACTAACTATGGCTACACCTTC.

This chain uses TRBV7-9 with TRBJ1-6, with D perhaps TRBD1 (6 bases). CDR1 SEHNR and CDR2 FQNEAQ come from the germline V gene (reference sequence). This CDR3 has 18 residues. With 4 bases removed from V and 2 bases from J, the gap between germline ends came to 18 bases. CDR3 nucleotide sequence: TGTGCCAGCAGCTCTCTAAAGGGGGGGGGCCCCTATAATTCACCCCTCCACTTT. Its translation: CASSSLKGGGPYNSPLHF.

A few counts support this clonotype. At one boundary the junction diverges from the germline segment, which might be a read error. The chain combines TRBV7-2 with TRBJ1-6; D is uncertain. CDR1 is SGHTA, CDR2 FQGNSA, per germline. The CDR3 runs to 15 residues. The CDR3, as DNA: TGTGCCAGCAGCCGGCTAGGGCCCTACAATTCACCCCTCCACTTT. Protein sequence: CASSRLGPYNSPLHF.

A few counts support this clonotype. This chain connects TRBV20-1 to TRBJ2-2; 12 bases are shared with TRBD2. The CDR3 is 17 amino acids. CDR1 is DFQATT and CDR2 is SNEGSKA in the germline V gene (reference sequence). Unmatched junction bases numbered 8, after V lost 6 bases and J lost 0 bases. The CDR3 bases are TGCAGTGCACCGACTAGCGGGAGTGGGGCGAACACCGGGGAGCTGTTTTTT. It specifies CSAPTSGSGANTGELFF.

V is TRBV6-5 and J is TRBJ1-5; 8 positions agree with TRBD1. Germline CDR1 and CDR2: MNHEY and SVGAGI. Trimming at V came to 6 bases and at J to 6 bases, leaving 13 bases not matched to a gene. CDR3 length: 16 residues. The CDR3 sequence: CASSRGQGWDSQPQHF. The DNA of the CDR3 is TGTGCCAGCAGCCGCGGACAGGGATGGGACAGTCAGCCCCAGCATTTT.

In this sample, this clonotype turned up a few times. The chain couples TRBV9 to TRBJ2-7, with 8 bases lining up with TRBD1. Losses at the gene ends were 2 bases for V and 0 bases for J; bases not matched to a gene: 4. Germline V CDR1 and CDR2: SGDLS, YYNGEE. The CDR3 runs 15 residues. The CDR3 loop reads CASSVGTGSSYEQYF. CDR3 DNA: TGTGCCAGCAGCGTGGGGACAGGTAGCTCCTACGAGCAGTACTTC. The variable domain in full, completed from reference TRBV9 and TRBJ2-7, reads DSGVTQTPKHLITATGQRVTLRCSPRSGDLSVYWYQQSLDQGLQFLIQYYNGEERAKGNILERFSAQQFPDLHSELNLSSLELGDSALYFCASSVGTGSSYEQYFGPGTRLTVT.

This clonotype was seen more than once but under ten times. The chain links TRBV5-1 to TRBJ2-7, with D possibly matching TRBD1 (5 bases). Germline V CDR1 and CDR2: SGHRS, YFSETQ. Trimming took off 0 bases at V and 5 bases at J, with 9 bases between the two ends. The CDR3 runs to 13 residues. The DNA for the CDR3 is TGCGCCAGCAGCTTGGCAGGGATCAACGAGCAGTACTTC. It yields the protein CASSLAGINEQYF.

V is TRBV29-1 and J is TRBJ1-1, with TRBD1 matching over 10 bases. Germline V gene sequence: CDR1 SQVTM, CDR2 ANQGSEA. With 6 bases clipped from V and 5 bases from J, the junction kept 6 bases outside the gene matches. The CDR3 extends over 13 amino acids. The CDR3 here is CSVRQGAWTEAFF. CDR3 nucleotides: TGCAGCGTGAGACAGGGGGCCTGGACTGAAGCTTTCTTT.

The CDR3 region has the DNA TGTGCCAGCTCACCTACAGGGATTGAAGCTTTCTTT. As protein: CASSPTGIEAFF. The chain joins TRBV18 to TRBJ1-1; the D gene is possibly TRBD1 (6 bases). Germline V gene sequence: CDR1 KGHSH, CDR2 LQKENI. The length of the CDR3 is 12 residues. The germline V and J ends were trimmed by 3 bases and 7 bases, with 9 bases remaining between them.

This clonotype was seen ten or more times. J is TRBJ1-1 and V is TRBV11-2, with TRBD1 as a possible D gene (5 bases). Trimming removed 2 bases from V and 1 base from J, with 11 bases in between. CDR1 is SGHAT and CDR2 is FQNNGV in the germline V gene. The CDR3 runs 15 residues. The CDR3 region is CASSLRAGPNTEAFF. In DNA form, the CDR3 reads TGTGCCAGCAGCTTACGGGCAGGGCCGAACACTGAAGCTTTCTTT.

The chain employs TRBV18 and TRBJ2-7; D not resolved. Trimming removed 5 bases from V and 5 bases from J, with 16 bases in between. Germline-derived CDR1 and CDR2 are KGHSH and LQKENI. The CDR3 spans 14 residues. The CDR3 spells CASSEAAPPNEQYF. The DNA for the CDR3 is TGTGCCAGCTCAGAGGCGGCGCCCCCAAACGAGCAGTACTTC.

CDR3: CASSLMRVRGTDTQYF. CDR3 DNA: TGTGCCAGCAGCTTAATGAGGGTACGGGGGACAGATACGCAGTATTTT. The chain employs TRBV7-9 and TRBJ2-3; D perhaps matches TRBD2 (6 bases). The V gene's germline CDR1 is SEHNR and CDR2 FQNEAQ (reference sequence). V lost 2 bases and J 3 bases, leaving 15 bases between the germline ends. The CDR3 has 16 residues.

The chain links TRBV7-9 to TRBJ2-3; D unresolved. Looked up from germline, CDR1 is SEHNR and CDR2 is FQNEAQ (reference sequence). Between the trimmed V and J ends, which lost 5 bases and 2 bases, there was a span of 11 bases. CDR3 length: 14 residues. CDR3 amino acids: CASSPSGYTDTQYF. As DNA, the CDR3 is TGTGCCAGCAGCCCGAGTGGGTACACAGATACGCAGTATTTT.

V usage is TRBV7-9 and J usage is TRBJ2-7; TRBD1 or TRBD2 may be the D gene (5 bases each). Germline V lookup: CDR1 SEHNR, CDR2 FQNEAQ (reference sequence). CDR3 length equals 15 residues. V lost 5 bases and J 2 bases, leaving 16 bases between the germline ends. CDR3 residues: CASSRPRDLTYEQYF. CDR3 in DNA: TGTGCCAGCAGCAGGCCCCGGGACCTGACCTACGAGCAGTACTTC. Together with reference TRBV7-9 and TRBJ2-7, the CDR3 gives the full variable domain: DTGVSQNPRHKITKRGQNVTFRCDPISEHNRLYWYRQTLGQGPEFLTYFQNEAQLEKSRLLSDRFSAERPKGSFSTLEIQRTEQGDSAMYLCASSRPRDLTYEQYFGPGTRLTVT.

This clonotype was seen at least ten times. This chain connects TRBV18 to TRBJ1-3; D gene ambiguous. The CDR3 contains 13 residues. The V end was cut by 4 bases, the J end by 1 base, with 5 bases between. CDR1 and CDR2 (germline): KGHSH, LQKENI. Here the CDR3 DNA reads TGTGCCAGCTCACGCGGATCTGGAAACACCATATATTTT. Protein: CASSRGSGNTIYF.

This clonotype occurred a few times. The CDR3 here is CASSYRGSSYNSPLHF. In DNA, the CDR3 is TGTGCCAGCAGCTACAGGGGAAGCTCCTATAATTCACCCCTCCACTTT. V is TRBV6-1 and J is TRBJ1-6, with 7 bases that match TRBD1. This CDR3 is 16 amino acids long. Per the germline V gene, CDR1 is MNHNS and CDR2 is SASEGT. Losses at the gene ends were 6 bases for V and 0 bases for J; bases not matched to a gene: 5.

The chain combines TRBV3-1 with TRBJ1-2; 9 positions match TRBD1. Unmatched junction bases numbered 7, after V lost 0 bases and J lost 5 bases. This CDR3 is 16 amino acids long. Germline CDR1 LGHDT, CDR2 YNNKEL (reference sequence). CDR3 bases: TGTGCCAGCAGCCAAGATCTGGTGACAGGGGGGTATGGCTACACCTTC. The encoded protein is CASSQDLVTGGYGYTF.